This T cell receptor beta chain was recorded in a study of control samples from healthy donors and cancer patients. This CDR3 spans 13 amino acids. Germline V CDR1 and CDR2: LGHNA, YSLEER. Trimming took off 0 bases at V and 9 bases at J, with 9 bases between the two ends. Method: immunoSEQ multiplex PCR; TCRdb's copy keeps in-frame clones and lacks some. The data show about 180,000 clones, with around 90% seen just once and about 1.4% held by the top ten. V gene TRBV4-3 combines with J gene TRBJ2-1; tentative D call: TRBD1 (5 bases). This TCR was sampled from a man aged 25-45 years in good health. Material: blood. The CDR3 reads CASSQDMGLEQFF. The CDR3 DNA follows: TGCGCCAGCAGCCAAGACATGGGGCTTGAGCAGTTCTTC.